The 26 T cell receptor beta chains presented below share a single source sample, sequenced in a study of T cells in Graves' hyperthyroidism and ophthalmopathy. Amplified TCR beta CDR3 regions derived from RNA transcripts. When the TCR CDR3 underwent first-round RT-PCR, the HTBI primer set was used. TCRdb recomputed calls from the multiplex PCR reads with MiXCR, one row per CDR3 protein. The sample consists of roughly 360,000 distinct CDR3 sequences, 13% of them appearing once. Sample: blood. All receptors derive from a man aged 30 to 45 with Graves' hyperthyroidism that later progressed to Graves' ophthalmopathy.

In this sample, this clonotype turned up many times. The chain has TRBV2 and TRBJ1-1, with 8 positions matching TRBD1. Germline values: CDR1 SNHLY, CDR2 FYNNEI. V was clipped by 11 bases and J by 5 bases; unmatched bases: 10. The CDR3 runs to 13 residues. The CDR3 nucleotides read TGTGCCGCCCTCTCAGGGGGCGGAACTGAAGCTTTCTTT. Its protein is CAALSGGGTEAFF.

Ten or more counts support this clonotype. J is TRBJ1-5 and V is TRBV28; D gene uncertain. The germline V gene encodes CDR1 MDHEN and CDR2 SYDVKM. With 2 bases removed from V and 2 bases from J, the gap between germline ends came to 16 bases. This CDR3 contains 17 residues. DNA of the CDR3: TGTGCCAGCAGTTTAAGCCCCCTTCGGAGGGGCAATCAGCCCCAGCATTTT. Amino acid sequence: CASSLSPLRRGNQPQHF.

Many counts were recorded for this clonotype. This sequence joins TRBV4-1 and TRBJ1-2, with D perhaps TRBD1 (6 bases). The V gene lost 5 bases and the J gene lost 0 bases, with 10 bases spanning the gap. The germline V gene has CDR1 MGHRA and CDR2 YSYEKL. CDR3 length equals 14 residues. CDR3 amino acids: CASSSDRANYGYTF. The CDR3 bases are TGCGCCAGCAGCTCGGACAGAGCTAACTATGGCTACACCTTC.

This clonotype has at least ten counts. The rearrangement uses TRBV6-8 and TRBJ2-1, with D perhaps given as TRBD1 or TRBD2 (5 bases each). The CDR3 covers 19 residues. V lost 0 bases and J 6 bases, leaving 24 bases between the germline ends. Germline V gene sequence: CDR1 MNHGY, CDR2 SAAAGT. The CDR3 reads CASSYSVRDLDPFPNEQFF. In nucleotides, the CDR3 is TGTGCCAGCAGTTACTCGGTCCGGGACCTCGATCCTTTTCCCAATGAGCAGTTCTTC.

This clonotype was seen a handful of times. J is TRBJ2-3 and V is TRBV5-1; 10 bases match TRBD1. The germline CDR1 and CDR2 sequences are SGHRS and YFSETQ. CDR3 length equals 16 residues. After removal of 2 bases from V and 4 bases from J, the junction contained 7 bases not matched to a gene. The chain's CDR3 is CASSFLGQGLADTQYF. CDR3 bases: TGCGCCAGCAGCTTCCTGGGACAGGGGTTGGCAGATACGCAGTATTTT.

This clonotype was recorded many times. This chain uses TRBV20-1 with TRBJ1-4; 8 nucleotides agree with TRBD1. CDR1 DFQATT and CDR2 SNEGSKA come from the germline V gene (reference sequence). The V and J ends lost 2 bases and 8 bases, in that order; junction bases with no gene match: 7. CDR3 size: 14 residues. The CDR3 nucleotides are TGCAGTGCTAGATTAAGCAGGGGGCTAGAAAAACTGTTTTTT. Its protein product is CSARLSRGLEKLFF.

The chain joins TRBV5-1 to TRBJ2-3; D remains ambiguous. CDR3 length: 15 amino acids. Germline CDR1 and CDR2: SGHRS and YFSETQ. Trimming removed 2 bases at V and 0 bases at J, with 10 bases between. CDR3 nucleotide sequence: TGCGCCAGCAGCTTTCGGAAAACTAGCACAGATACGCAGTATTTT. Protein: CASSFRKTSTDTQYF.

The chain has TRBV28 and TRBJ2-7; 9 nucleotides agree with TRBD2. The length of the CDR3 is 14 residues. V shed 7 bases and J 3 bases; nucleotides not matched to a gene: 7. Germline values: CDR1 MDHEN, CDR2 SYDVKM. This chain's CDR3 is CASTTSGGSYEQYF. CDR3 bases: TGTGCCAGCACGACAAGCGGGGGGAGCTACGAGCAGTACTTC. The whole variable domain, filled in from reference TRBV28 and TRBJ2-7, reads DVKVTQSSRYLVKRTGEKVFLECVQDMDHENMFWYRQDPGLGLRLIYFSYDVKMKEKGDIPEGYSVSREKKERFSLILESASTNQTSMYLCASTTSGGSYEQYFGPGTRLTVT.

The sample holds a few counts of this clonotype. CDR3 residues: CSAAGTNTGELFF. CDR3 in DNA: TGCAGTGCTGCCGGGACAAACACCGGGGAGCTGTTTTTT. The rearrangement joins TRBV20-1 to TRBJ2-2; a weak D match, TRBD1 (6 bases). The CDR3 length is 13 residues. Germline V CDR1 and CDR2: DFQATT, SNEGSKA (reference sequence). V lost 5 bases, J lost 2 bases, and 9 bases lay in between.

CDR3 amino acids: CASSFQGARDTEAFF. The CDR3 nucleotides are TGTGCCAGCAGCTTCCAGGGGGCGCGGGACACTGAAGCTTTCTTT. The V gene is TRBV7-9, the J gene TRBJ1-1; 8 bases fit TRBD1. Trimming took 3 bases from V and 3 from J; bases not matched to a gene: 6. The CDR3 covers 15 residues. Per the germline V gene, CDR1 is SEHNR and CDR2 is FQNEAQ (reference sequence).

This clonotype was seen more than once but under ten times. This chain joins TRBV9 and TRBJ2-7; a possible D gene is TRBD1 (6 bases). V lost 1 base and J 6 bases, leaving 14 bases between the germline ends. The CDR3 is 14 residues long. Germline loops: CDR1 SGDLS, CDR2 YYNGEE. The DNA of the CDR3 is TGTGCCAGCAGCGTAACAGGGAATCGGGGCGAGCAGTACTTC. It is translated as CASSVTGNRGEQYF.

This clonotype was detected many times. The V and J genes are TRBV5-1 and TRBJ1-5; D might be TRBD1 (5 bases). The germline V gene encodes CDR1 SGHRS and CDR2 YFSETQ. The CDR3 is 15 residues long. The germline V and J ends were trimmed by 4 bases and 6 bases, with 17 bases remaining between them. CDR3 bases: TGCGCCAGCAGCCCGGGAACAGGCGGAGTTCAGCCCCAGCATTTT. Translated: CASSPGTGGVQPQHF.

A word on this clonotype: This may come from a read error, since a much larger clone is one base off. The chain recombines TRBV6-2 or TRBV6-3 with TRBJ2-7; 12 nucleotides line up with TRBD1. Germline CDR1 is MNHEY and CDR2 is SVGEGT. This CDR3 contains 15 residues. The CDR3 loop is CVSSSPGQGAYEQYF. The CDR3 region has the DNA TGTGTCAGCAGTTCCCCGGGACAGGGGGCTTACGAGCAGTACTTC.

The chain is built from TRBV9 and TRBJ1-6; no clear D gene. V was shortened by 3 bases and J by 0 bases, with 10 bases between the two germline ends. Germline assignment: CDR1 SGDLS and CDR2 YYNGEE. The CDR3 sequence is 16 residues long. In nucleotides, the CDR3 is TGTGCCAGCAGCGAGGACGGCAGCTCCTATAATTCACCCCTCCACTTT. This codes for CASSEDGSSYNSPLHF.

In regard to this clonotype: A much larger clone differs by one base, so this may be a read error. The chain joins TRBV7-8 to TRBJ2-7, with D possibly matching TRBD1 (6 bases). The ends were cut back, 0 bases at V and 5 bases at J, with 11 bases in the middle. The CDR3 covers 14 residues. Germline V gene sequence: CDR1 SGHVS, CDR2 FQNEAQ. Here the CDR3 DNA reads TGTGCCAGCAGCTTAGCGGACAGTAGCCACGAGCAGTACTTC. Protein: CASSLADSSHEQYF.

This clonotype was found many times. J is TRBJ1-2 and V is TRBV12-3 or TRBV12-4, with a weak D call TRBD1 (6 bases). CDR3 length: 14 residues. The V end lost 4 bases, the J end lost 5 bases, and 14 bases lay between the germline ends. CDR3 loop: CASSSPRRGYGYTF. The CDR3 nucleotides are TGTGCCAGCAGTTCCCCTAGGAGGGGGTATGGCTACACCTTC.

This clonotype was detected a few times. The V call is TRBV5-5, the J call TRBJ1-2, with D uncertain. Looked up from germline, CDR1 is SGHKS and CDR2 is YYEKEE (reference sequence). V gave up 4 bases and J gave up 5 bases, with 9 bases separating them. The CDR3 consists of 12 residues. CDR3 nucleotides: TGTGCCAGCAGCAAGAGCAGTTATGGCTACACCTTC. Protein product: CASSKSSYGYTF.

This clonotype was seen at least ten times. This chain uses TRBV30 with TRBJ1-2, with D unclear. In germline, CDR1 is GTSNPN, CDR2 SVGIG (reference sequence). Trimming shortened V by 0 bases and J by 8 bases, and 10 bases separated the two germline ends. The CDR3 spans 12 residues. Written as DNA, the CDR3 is TGTGCCTGGAGTGTCGGTTGGGAGGGCTACACCTTC. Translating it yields CAWSVGWEGYTF.

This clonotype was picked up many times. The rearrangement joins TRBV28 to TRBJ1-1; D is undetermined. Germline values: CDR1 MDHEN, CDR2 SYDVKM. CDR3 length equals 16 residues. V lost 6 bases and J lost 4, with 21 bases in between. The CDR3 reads CASSLPRREMSTEAFF. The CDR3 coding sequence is TGTGCCAGCAGCCTACCCCGGAGGGAAATGAGCACTGAAGCTTTCTTT.

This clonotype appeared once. The CDR3 is CASSYSDRAKNIQYF. The DNA for the CDR3 is TGTGCCAGCAGTTACTCTGACAGGGCCAAAAACATTCAGTACTTC. The genes are TRBV6-2 or TRBV6-3 and TRBJ2-4, with a tentative D call TRBD1 (6 bases). Germline loops: CDR1 MNHEY, CDR2 SVGEGT. V lost 0 bases to trimming and J lost 1 base, with 7 bases between them. This CDR3 is built from 15 residues.

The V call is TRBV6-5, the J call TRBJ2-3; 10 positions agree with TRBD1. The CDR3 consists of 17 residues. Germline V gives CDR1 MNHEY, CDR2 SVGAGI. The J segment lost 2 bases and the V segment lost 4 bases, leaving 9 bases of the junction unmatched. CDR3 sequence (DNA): TGTGCCAGCAGTTCCTTCACGACAGGGGGCCTCACAGATACGCAGTATTTT. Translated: CASSSFTTGGLTDTQYF.

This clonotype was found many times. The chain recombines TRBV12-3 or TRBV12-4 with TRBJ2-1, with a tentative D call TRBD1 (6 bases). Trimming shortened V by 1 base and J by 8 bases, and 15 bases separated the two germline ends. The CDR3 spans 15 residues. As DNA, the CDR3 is TGTGCCAGCAGTTTAGGGGGGCCCCTGAGCGATGAGCAGTTCTTC. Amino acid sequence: CASSLGGPLSDEQFF.

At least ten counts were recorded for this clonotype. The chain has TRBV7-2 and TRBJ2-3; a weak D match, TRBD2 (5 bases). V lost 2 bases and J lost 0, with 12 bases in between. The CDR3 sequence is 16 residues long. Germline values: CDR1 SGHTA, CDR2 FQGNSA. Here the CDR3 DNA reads TGTGCCAGCAGCTTAAATCCGGGGTCTAGCACAGATACGCAGTATTTT. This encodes CASSLNPGSSTDTQYF.

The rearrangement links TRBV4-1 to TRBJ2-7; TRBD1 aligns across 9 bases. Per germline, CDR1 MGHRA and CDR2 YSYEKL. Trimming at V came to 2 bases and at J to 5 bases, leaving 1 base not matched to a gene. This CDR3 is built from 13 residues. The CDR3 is CASSQTGGDEQYF. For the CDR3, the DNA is TGCGCCAGCAGCCAAACAGGGGGCGACGAGCAGTACTTC.

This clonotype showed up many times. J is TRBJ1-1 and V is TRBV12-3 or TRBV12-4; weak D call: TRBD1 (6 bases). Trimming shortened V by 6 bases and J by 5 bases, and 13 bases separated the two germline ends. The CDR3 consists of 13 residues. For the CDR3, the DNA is TGTGCCAGCAGAGGACAGCCGGGGACTGAAGCTTTCTTT. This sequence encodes CASRGQPGTEAFF.

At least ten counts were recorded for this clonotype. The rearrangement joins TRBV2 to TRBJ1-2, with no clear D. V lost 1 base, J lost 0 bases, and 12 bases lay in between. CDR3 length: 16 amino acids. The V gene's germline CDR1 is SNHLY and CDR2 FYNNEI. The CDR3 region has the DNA TGTGCCAGCAGTGAAGTGGCCGGGAATCCTAACTATGGCTACACCTTC. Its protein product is CASSEVAGNPNYGYTF.